This T cell receptor (beta chain) was captured by sequencing in a study of T cells in Graves' hyperthyroidism and ophthalmopathy. Whole-study context: Pretreatment peripheral blood was obtained at initial diagnosis.

Unmatched junction bases numbered 5, after V lost 4 bases and J lost 1 base. Germline V gene sequence: CDR1 DFQATT, CDR2 SNEGSKA (reference sequence). The CDR3 has 14 residues. No ophthalmopathy progression within 18 months constituted stable Graves' hyperthyroidism. Patients with uncontrolled infections, other autoimmune diseases, pregnancy or lactation were excluded. TCR beta CDR3 region amplification was performed from RNA transcripts. A first-round RT-PCR of the TCR CDR3 used the HTBI primer set. Using its own MiXCR run on the multiplex PCR reads, TCRdb lists one record per CDR3 protein. The data hold over 550,000 distinct CDR3 sequences, with approximately 15% observed a single time.

Specimen: blood. The TCR sequence derives from a woman aged 18-35 years with Graves' hyperthyroidism. V and J are TRBV20-1 and TRBJ1-1; TRBD1 aligns across 8 bases. The CDR3 sequence is CSAKDRVGNTEAFF. As DNA, the CDR3 is TGCAGTGCTAAGGACAGGGTTGGGAACACTGAAGCTTTCTTT.